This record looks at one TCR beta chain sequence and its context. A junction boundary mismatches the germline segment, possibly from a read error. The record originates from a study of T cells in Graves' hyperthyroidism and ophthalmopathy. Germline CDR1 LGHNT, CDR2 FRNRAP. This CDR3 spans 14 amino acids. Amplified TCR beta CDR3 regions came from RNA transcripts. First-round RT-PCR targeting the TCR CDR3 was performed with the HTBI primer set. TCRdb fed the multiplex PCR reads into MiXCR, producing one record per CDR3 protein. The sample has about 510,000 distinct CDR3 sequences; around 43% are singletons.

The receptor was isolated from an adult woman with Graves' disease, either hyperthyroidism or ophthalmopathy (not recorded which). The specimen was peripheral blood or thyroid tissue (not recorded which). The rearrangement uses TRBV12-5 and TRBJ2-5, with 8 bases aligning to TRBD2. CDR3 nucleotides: TGTGCTGGTGGTTTCGGACTAGCACAAGAGACCCAGTACTTC. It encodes CAGGFGLAQETQYF.